This TCR beta chain derives from a study of beta chain features in type 1 diabetes. Study-wide background: Over all samples combined, around 110 million sorted cells were examined.

Study-wide results and limits: Across patients, naive, central memory and Treg TCRB repertoires exhibited apparently greater similarity than was observed across healthy donors.

Germline V lookup: CDR1 SGHAT, CDR2 FQNNGV. The CDR3 loop spans 12 amino acids. Trimming pared 5 bases from V and 10 bases from J, leaving 13 bases between. This clone appeared a few times. The antigen is unknown. Since all of the isolated RNA was reverse transcribed, expressed TCRB transcripts were what got sequenced. About 3.7 million reads on average were seen across naive, central memory and regulatory T cell samples. Sequencing was performed with immunoSEQ multiplex PCR; in TCRdb, only in-frame clones are kept and a portion is missing. The sample has under 450,000 clones, about 14% seen once. Donors contributed one heparinised blood draw apiece, averaging about 116 mL.

What was sequenced was naive CD4+ T cells from blood. The origin of this receptor is a woman aged 18-29 years in good health. The chain couples TRBV11-2 to TRBJ2-3, with D unclear. This CDR3 reads CASSRGPQSQYF. CDR3 sequence (DNA): TGTGCCAGCAGCCGCGGTCCCCAGTCGCAGTATTTT.